This entry is about one TCR beta chain. V was trimmed by 0 bases and J by 5 bases, leaving 9 bases between them. CDR3 length: 14 amino acids. From germline, CDR1 is SGHAT and CDR2 FQNNGV. This sample was taken from a study of blood T cell repertoires in COVID-19. Authors' methods: Cell counts per sample came from amplifying reference gene primers. Clones were read by immunoSEQ multiplex PCR, and TCRdb kept only the in-frame ones, dropping some. D and trimming were read from the DNA, whereas the V and J calls and clone size are those reported in that table. The table lists 250,000 or so clones, roughly 89% of them singletons.

Input material: PBMCs or T cells enriched from blood (not recorded which). This rearrangement joins TRBV11-2 to TRBJ2-3; D gene ambiguous. This TCR came from a woman in her 30s with acute COVID-19. The CDR3 region is CASSLDAEIDTQYF. CDR3 nucleotide sequence: TGTGCCAGCAGCTTAGACGCTGAGATAGATACGCAGTATTTT.